Following are 10 T cell receptor beta chains from one sample sequenced in a study of T cells after yellow fever vaccination. MiXCR was run by TCRdb on the 5' RACE reads, yielding one entry per CDR3 protein. Of about 240,000 distinct CDR3 sequences in the sample, 6.9% were seen once. The source was CD4+ T cells sorted from PBMCs, collected 15 days after the yellow fever booster vaccination. The receptors were gathered from a man aged 25-45 years who received the YFV17D yellow fever vaccine.

This clonotype was found many times. The genes are TRBV3-1 and TRBJ2-5; TRBD2 agrees at 7 bases. The trim removed 0 bases at V and 5 bases at J, leaving 12 bases unmatched. CDR1 LGHDT and CDR2 YNNKEL come from the germline V gene (reference sequence). CDR3 length: 17 amino acids. CDR3 protein: CASSQDARTSLMETQYF. The DNA of the CDR3 is TGTGCCAGCAGCCAAGACGCAAGGACTAGTCTGATGGAGACCCAGTACTTC.

In the case of this clonotype: Possible read error: a much larger clone is one base away. The chain uses TRBV6-1 and TRBJ2-5; D perhaps matches TRBD1 (6 bases). The CDR3 runs 14 residues. Per germline, CDR1 MNHNS and CDR2 SASEGT. This CDR3 is CASRQQGSVEIQYF. Here the CDR3 DNA reads TGTGCCAGCAGGCAACAGGGTTCGGTGGAGATCCAGTACTTC.

This clonotype was found many times. The chain recombines TRBV7-8 with TRBJ2-7, with D maybe TRBD1 (5 bases). The V gene lost 4 bases and the J gene lost 3 bases, with 7 bases spanning the gap. The CDR3 contains 12 residues. CDR1 is SGHVS and CDR2 is FQNEAQ in the germline V gene. The CDR3 here is CASSYDSYEQYF. The CDR3 DNA reads as TGTGCCAGCAGCTACGACAGCTACGAGCAGTACTTC.

This sequence joins TRBV7-2 and TRBJ2-3, with 10 bases lining up with TRBD2. The CDR3 has 15 residues. Per the germline V gene, CDR1 is SGHTA and CDR2 is FQGNSA. V was clipped by 2 bases and J by 6 bases; unmatched bases: 5. The CDR3 DNA sequence: TGTGCCAGCAGCTTAAGGCCTAGCGGGAGCGATACGCAGTATTTT. Protein product: CASSLRPSGSDTQYF.

This clonotype turned up a few times. J is TRBJ1-1 and V is TRBV5-1, with TRBD1 as a possible D gene (5 bases). Germline assignment: CDR1 SGHRS and CDR2 YFSETQ. The CDR3 is 15 amino acids. The germline V and J ends were trimmed by 0 bases and 3 bases, with 12 bases remaining between them. CDR3 nucleotides: TGCGCCAGCAGCTTGGATGGGGGGTGGGACACTGAAGCTTTCTTT. This gives the protein CASSLDGGWDTEAFF.

This chain uses TRBV5-1 with TRBJ2-7; D might be TRBD1 (6 bases). CDR3 length: 15 residues. Germline V gene sequence: CDR1 SGHRS, CDR2 YFSETQ. Deletions cut 3 bases from V and 2 bases from J, with 15 bases between. The CDR3 loop is CASSWGDRSTYEQYF. CDR3 coding DNA: TGCGCCAGCAGCTGGGGCGACAGGAGTACCTACGAGCAGTACTTC.

J is TRBJ2-7 and V is TRBV19; the D is unclear. The CDR3 is 16 amino acids. Germline CDR1 reads LNHDA; CDR2 reads SQIVND (reference sequence). The V end was cut by 0 bases, the J end by 2 bases, with 14 bases between. CDR3: CASSIEGTRTAYEQYF. DNA for the CDR3: TGTGCCAGTAGTATAGAAGGAACCCGAACCGCCTACGAGCAGTACTTC. Complete variable domain (other parts from reference TRBV19 and TRBJ2-7): DGGITQSPKYLFRKEGQNVTLSCEQNLNHDAMYWYRQDPGQGLRLIYYSQIVNDFQKGDIAEGYSVSREKKESFPLTVTSAQKNPTAFYLCASSIEGTRTAYEQYFGPGTRLTVT.

This clonotype was seen a handful of times. The chain links TRBV7-8 to TRBJ2-1; TRBD2 matches 11 bases. CDR1 is SGHVS, CDR2 FQNEAQ, per germline. The CDR3 covers 16 residues. V was clipped by 2 bases and J by 5 bases; unmatched bases: 5. In DNA, the CDR3 is TGTGCCAGCAGCTTAATTGGGACTAGCGGTAACAATGAGCAGTTCTTC. This encodes CASSLIGTSGNNEQFF.

The chain carries TRBV5-1 and TRBJ2-7, with D possibly TRBD2 on 5 matching bases. CDR3 length: 14 amino acids. The V end was cut by 3 bases, the J end by 0 bases, with 10 bases between. The V gene's germline CDR1 is SGHRS and CDR2 YFSETQ. The DNA of the CDR3 is TGCGCCAGCAGCTCCTCGGGGAGCTCCTACGAGCAGTACTTC. This encodes CASSSSGSSYEQYF.

This clonotype was observed a handful of times. One end of the junction fails to match germline, which may point to a read error. J is TRBJ2-1 and V is TRBV7-2, with TRBD2 as a possible D gene (5 bases). The CDR3 is 17 residues long. Germline V gives CDR1 SGHTA, CDR2 FQGNSA. The CDR3 sequence is CASSLASGPGSYNEQFF. Written as DNA, the CDR3 is TGTGCCAGCAGCCTAGCCTCCGGGCCGGGCTCCTACAATGAGCAGTTCTTC.